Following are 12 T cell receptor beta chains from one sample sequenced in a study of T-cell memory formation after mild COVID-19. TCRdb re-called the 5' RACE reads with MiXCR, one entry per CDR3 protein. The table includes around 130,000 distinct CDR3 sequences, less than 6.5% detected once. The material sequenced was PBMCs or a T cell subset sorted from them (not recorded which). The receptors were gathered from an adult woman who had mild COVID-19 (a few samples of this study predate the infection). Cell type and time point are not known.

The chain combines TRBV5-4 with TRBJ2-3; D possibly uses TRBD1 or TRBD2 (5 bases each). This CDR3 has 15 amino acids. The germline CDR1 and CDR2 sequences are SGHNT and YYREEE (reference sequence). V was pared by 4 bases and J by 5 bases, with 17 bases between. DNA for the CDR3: TGTGCCAGCAGCGCGGACTTCTCAGGGATAGATACGCAGTATTTT. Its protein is CASSADFSGIDTQYF.

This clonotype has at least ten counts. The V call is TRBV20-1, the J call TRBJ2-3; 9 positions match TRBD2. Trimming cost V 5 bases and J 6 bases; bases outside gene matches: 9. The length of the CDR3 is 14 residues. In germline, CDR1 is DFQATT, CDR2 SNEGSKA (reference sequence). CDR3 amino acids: CSALRLAAQDTQYF. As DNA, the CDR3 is TGCAGTGCTCTCAGACTAGCGGCCCAGGATACGCAGTATTTT.

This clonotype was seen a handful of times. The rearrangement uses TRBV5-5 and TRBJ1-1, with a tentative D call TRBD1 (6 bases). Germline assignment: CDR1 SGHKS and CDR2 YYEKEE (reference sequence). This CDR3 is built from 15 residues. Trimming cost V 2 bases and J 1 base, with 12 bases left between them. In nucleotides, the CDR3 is TGTGCCAGCAGCTTCAGCCACAGGGCGAACACTGAAGCTTTCTTT. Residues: CASSFSHRANTEAFF.

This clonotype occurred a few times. CDR3 protein: CSASKGTRTEAFF. Here the CDR3 DNA reads TGCAGTGCTAGTAAAGGGACTCGCACTGAAGCTTTCTTT. The chain joins TRBV20-1 to TRBJ1-1; TRBD1 might be the D (5 bases). Germline lookup yields CDR1 DFQATT and CDR2 SNEGSKA (reference sequence). This CDR3 is 13 amino acids long. Deletions cut 3 bases from V and 4 bases from J, with 12 bases between.

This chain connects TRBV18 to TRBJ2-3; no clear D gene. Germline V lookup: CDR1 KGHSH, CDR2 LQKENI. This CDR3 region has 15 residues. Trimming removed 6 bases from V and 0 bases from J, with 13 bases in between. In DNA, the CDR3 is TGTGCCAGCTCGCTAAACAAGGGCAGCACAGATACGCAGTATTTT. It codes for CASSLNKGSTDTQYF.

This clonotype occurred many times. In nucleotides, the CDR3 is TGTGCCAGCAGCAGCCCCCGGGACAGTTATTACAATGAGCAGTTCTTC. Translating gives CASSSPRDSYYNEQFF. This chain uses TRBV6-5 with TRBJ2-1; TRBD1 agrees at 7 bases. V gave up 6 bases and J gave up 4 bases; unmatched junction bases: 12. This CDR3 is 16 amino acids long. Germline V lookup: CDR1 MNHEY, CDR2 SVGAGI.

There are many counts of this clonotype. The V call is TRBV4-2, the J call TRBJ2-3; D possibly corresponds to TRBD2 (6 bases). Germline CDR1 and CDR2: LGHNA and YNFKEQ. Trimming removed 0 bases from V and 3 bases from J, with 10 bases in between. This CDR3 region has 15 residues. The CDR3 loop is CASSQDRGSTDTQYF. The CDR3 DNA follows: TGTGCCAGCAGCCAAGATCGGGGGAGTACAGATACGCAGTATTTT.

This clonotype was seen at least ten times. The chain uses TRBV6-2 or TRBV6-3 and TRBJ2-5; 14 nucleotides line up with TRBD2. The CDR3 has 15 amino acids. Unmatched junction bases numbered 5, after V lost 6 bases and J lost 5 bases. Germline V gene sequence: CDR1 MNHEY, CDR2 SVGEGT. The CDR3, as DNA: TGTGCCAGCAGACGACTAGCGGGAGGGCCGGAGACCCAGTACTTC. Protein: CASRRLAGGPETQYF.

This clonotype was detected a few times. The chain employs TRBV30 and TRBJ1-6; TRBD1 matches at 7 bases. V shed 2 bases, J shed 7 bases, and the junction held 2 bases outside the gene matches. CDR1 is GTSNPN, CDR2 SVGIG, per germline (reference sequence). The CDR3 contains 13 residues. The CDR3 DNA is TGTGCCTGGAGTCGGGACAGAAATTCACCCCTCCACTTT. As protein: CAWSRDRNSPLHF.

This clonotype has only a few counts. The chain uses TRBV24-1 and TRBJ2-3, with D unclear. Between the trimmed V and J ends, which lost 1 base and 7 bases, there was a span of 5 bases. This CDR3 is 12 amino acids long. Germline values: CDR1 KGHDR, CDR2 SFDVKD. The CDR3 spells CATSDFLNTQYF. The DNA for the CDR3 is TGTGCCACCAGTGATTTTCTGAATACGCAGTATTTT.

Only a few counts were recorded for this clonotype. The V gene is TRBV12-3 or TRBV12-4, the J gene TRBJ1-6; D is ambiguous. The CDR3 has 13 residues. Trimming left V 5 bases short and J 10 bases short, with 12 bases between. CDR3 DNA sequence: TGTGCCAGCAGTCCGACCACACAATCACCCCTCCACTTT. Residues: CASSPTTQSPLHF.

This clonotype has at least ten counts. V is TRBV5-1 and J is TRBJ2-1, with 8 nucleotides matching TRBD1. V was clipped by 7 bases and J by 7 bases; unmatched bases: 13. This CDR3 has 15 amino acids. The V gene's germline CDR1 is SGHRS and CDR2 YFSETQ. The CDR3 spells CASSVGTGLVNEQFF. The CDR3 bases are TGCGCCAGCTCCGTCGGGACAGGCCTTGTTAATGAGCAGTTCTTC.